Following are 6 T cell receptor beta chains from one sample sequenced in a study of long-term antiretroviral therapy in people with HIV. Survey level was the resolution at which the v3.0 immunoSEQ assay ran. Assay used: immunoSEQ multiplex PCR; TCRdb lists only in-frame clones, some missing. Found here are about 26,000 clones, roughly four fifths of them singletons; the top ten hold about 5%. This specimen was unsorted PBMCs, taken 1.1 years before starting antiretroviral therapy. These receptor sequences come from a woman younger than 45 with HIV.

J is TRBJ1-6 and V is TRBV5-5; 7 bases are a match to TRBD1. Trimming at V came to 1 base and at J to 6 bases, leaving 7 bases not matched to a gene. The CDR3 totals 16 residues. The germline CDR1 and CDR2 sequences are SGHKS and YYEKEE (reference sequence). The CDR3 loop reads CASSLRQGGLNSPLHF. In DNA form, the CDR3 reads TGTGCCAGCAGCTTGAGGCAGGGGGGACTTAATTCACCCCTCCACTTT.

V usage is TRBV10-3 and J usage is TRBJ2-7, with a tentative D call TRBD1 (6 bases). Germline V lookup: CDR1 ENHRY, CDR2 SYGVKD. V gave up 0 bases and J gave up 4 bases, with 13 bases separating them. The CDR3 extends over 15 amino acids. CDR3 protein: CAISESETGSYEQYF. In DNA form, the CDR3 reads TGTGCCATCAGTGAGTCTGAAACAGGGTCGTACGAGCAGTACTTC.

The CDR3 reads CACAFDPFSGELFF. The CDR3 coding sequence is TGTGCCTGCGCTTTTGATCCTTTCTCCGGGGAGCTGTTTTTT. The V gene is TRBV2, the J gene TRBJ2-2; no clear D gene. With 11 bases removed from V and 6 bases from J, the gap between germline ends came to 19 bases. Germline-derived CDR1 and CDR2 are SNHLY and FYNNEI. CDR3 length equals 14 residues.

The chain employs TRBV6-5 and TRBJ1-1, with D hard to call. The CDR3 has 14 residues. Looked up from germline, CDR1 is MNHEY and CDR2 is SVGAGI. The V end lost 4 bases, the J end lost 0 bases, and 9 bases lay between the germline ends. Here the CDR3 reads CASSSLGVNTEAFF. The CDR3 coding sequence is TGTGCCAGCAGTTCCCTGGGCGTGAACACTGAAGCTTTCTTT.

The CDR3: CASSAGQIGHEQFF. CDR3 sequence (DNA): TGTGCCAGCAGCGCGGGCCAAATTGGGCATGAGCAGTTCTTC. The chain joins TRBV9 to TRBJ2-1; D not resolved. Between the trimmed V and J ends, which lost 3 bases and 8 bases, there was a span of 15 bases. The CDR3 spans 14 residues. The germline gives CDR1 SGDLS, CDR2 YYNGEE.

The CDR3 bases are TGTGCCAGCAGGCAGACCGGGACAACCAACACTGAAGCTTTCTTT. Amino acids: CASRQTGTTNTEAFF. The chain combines TRBV14 with TRBJ1-1; D possibly corresponds to TRBD1 (6 bases). With 6 bases removed from V and 2 bases from J, the gap between germline ends came to 16 bases. Germline V lookup: CDR1 SGHDN, CDR2 FVKESK. This CDR3 is built from 15 residues.